This entry lists 8 T cell receptor beta chains sequenced from one sample in a study of blood T cell repertoires in COVID-19. Measured with immunoSEQ multiplex PCR; TCRdb has only the in-frame clones, and not every one. Among around 130,000 clones listed, approximately 84% were seen once. The source material was PBMCs or T cells enriched from blood (not recorded which). These receptors were taken from a young woman who had been exposed to COVID-19.

The rearrangement uses TRBV7-9 and TRBJ1-1; 8 bases are shared with TRBD1. Germline trimming cut 5 bases from V and 1 base from J; bases unmatched to any gene: 6. Germline assignment: CDR1 SEHNR and CDR2 FQNEAQ (reference sequence). The CDR3 loop spans 15 amino acids. For the CDR3, the DNA is TGTGCCAGCAGCAACTTACAGGGGGAGAACACTGAAGCTTTCTTT. This codes for CASSNLQGENTEAFF. The variable domain in full, with the rest retrieved from reference TRBV7-9 and TRBJ1-1, is DTGVSQNPRHKITKRGQNVTFRCDPISEHNRLYWYRQTLGQGPEFLTYFQNEAQLEKSRLLSDRFSAERPKGSFSTLEIQRTEQGDSAMYLCASSNLQGENTEAFFGQGTRLTVV.

V is TRBV4-1 and J is TRBJ2-4, with 7 bases fitting TRBD1. Trimming took 5 bases from V and 0 from J; bases not matched to a gene: 7. The V gene's germline CDR1 is MGHRA and CDR2 YSYEKL. The CDR3 covers 16 residues. The CDR3 reads CASSTVGQLAKNIQYF. The CDR3 bases are TGCGCCAGCAGCACTGTGGGACAGTTAGCCAAAAACATTCAGTACTTC.

This clone was seen a few times. This chain links TRBV9 with TRBJ1-1; D ambiguous. This CDR3 contains 14 residues. Looked up from germline, CDR1 is SGDLS and CDR2 is YYNGEE. Trimming removed 0 bases from V and 2 bases from J, with 8 bases in between. The CDR3 DNA is TGTGCCAGCAGCGTAGCCCCCGTCAACACTGAAGCTTTCTTT. It codes for CASSVAPVNTEAFF.

This clone appeared once. The rearrangement joins TRBV28 to TRBJ1-2; 8 nucleotides line up with TRBD1. Per the germline V gene, CDR1 is MDHEN and CDR2 is SYDVKM. CDR3 length: 16 residues. Trimming at V came to 4 bases and at J to 4 bases, leaving 11 bases not matched to a gene. The CDR3 bases are TGTGCCAGCAGTTCAAGCGGACAGGGAGGGGGCTATGGCTACACCTTC. The encoded protein is CASSSSGQGGGYGYTF.

The J gene is TRBJ1-3, the V gene TRBV11-2; D is unclear. The CDR3 covers 18 residues. Germline V gene data show CDR1 as SGHAT and CDR2 as FQNNGV. V lost 3 bases to trimming and J lost 3 bases, with 21 bases between them. CDR3 coding DNA: TGTGCCAGCAGCTTGACGGGCGCGGGGTCCGCTCTTGGAAACACCATATATTTT. Translation: CASSLTGAGSALGNTIYF.

This clone appeared a few times. The chain carries TRBV4-2 and TRBJ2-7, with TRBD2 identical over 10 bases. This CDR3 is 14 amino acids long. The J segment lost 5 bases and the V segment lost 0 bases, leaving 1 base of the junction unmatched. The germline V gene encodes CDR1 LGHNA and CDR2 YNFKEQ. The CDR3, as DNA: TGTGCCAGCAGCCAAGAAGGGACTAGCGACGAGCAGTACTTC. Translating it yields CASSQEGTSDEQYF.

V is TRBV24-1 and J is TRBJ2-5, with D tentatively TRBD1 (5 bases). Looked up from germline, CDR1 is KGHDR and CDR2 is SFDVKD. Trimming pared 6 bases from V and 5 bases from J, leaving 15 bases between. The CDR3 is 14 amino acids. This CDR3 reads CATSLGAPEETQYF. In nucleotides, the CDR3 is TGTGCCACCAGTTTAGGGGCGCCAGAGGAGACCCAGTACTTC.

The chain combines TRBV7-2 with TRBJ2-7; 7 bases agree with TRBD2. The germline V gene encodes CDR1 SGHTA and CDR2 FQGNSA. CDR3 length: 14 residues. The J segment lost 4 bases and the V segment lost 2 bases, leaving 5 bases of the junction unmatched. The CDR3 protein is CASSLPPGGYEQYF. As DNA, the CDR3 is TGTGCCAGCAGCTTACCGCCGGGAGGATACGAGCAGTACTTC. The variable domain in full, with the rest retrieved from reference TRBV7-2 and TRBJ2-7, is GAGVSQSPSNKVTEKGKDVELRCDPISGHTALYWYRQSLGQGLEFLIYFQGNSAPDKSGLPSDRFSAERTGGSVSTLTIQRTQQEDSAVYLCASSLPPGGYEQYFGPGTRLTVT.